This passage covers 5 T cell receptor beta chains from one sample sequenced in a study of T cells in Graves' hyperthyroidism and ophthalmopathy (dated by TCRdb to the late 2010s). The receptor library was made with multiplex PCR. Instrument used: Illumina HiSeq 2000. The TCR beta CDR3 regions were amplified from the RNA transcripts. The TCR CDR3 was subjected to a first round of RT-PCR using the HTBI primer set and the Qiagen OneStep RT-PCR kit. Using fastp at Q25 and MiXCR, TCRdb reprocessed the public reads and kept productive beta chains. CDR3 protein sequences are deduplicated, and each keeps its most common genes and DNA. This sample is represented by roughly 98,000 distinct CDR3 sequences; 35% to 45% of them were singletons. Together, the top ten hold 9.5% to 13% of the sample. The source material was peripheral blood or thyroid tissue (not recorded which). Receptors were obtained from a woman aged 25 to 39 with Graves' hyperthyroidism.

V usage is TRBV12-3 or TRBV12-4 and J usage is TRBJ2-2, with D maybe TRBD1 (5 bases). V gave up 7 bases and J gave up 6 bases, with 12 bases separating them. The CDR3 is made up of 13 amino acids. The CDR3 spells CASTPGPAGELFF. The CDR3 region has the DNA TGTGCCAGCACCCCAGGGCCGGCCGGGGAGCTGTTTTTT.

There are many counts of this clonotype. The rearrangement uses TRBV19 and TRBJ1-4; D unresolved. The CDR3 covers 18 residues. Germline V gene sequence: CDR1 LNHDA, CDR2 SQIVND (reference sequence). With 0 bases removed from V and 3 bases from J, the gap between germline ends came to 17 bases. The CDR3 DNA sequence: TGTGCCAGTAGTATAGATGGCCGCTTTGGGAGGGCTAATGAAAAACTGTTTTTT. This translates into CASSIDGRFGRANEKLFF.

This clonotype appeared many times. The chain recombines TRBV20-1 with TRBJ2-7; 8 bases fit TRBD1. The CDR3 is 14 amino acids. The junction had 4 bases not matched to a gene; V was cut back by 0 bases and J by 3 bases. Germline V gene sequence: CDR1 DFQATT, CDR2 SNEGSKA (reference sequence). This chain's CDR3 is CSARDRTGFYEQYF. The CDR3 bases are TGCAGTGCTAGAGACAGGACAGGGTTCTACGAGCAGTACTTC.

This clonotype was observed once. The chain has TRBV11-2 and TRBJ1-1; D unclear. This CDR3 contains 13 residues. Per germline, CDR1 SGHAT and CDR2 FQNNGV. With 1 base removed from V and 10 bases from J, the gap between germline ends came to 13 bases. The CDR3 DNA is TGTGCCAGCAGCTTAGGGCACATCCTAGGAGCTTTCTTT. This gives the protein CASSLGHILGAFF. The full variable domain, its missing parts supplied by reference TRBV11-2 and TRBJ1-1, is EAGVAQSPRYKIIEKRQSVAFWCNPISGHATLYWYQQILGQGPKLLIQFQNNGVVDDSQLPKDRFSAERLKGVDSTLKIQPAKLEDSAVYLCASSLGHILGAFFGQGTRLTVV.

The genes are TRBV2 and TRBJ2-5; TRBD2 matches at 10 bases. The germline V gene encodes CDR1 SNHLY and CDR2 FYNNEI. This CDR3 comprises 15 residues. Trimming removed 5 bases from V and 4 bases from J; junction bases left unmatched: 7. Here the CDR3 DNA reads TGTGCCAGCAGTACTGTAGCGGGAGGAGGAGAGACCCAGTACTTC. It specifies CASSTVAGGGETQYF.